The entry that follows covers one TCR beta chain sequence. As yet, its antigen is unknown. Here immunoSEQ multiplex PCR was the method, and the copy in TCRdb shows in-frame clones only, minus some. This table holds fewer than 85,000 clones, about 91% found once. During the collection period, no donor immune events like infections were recorded. The data derive from a study of identifying expanded T cells in peripheral blood. Findings and limits, study-wide: Approximately two-week clone count variance significantly increased as total template count grew.

The germline V and J ends were trimmed by 3 bases and 5 bases, with 19 bases remaining between them. CDR1 is MNHEY, CDR2 SMNVEV, per germline (reference sequence). The CDR3 runs to 16 residues. The TCR sequence derives from a person aged 18 to 75 in good health. The genes are TRBV27 and TRBJ1-2; D is undetermined. Specimen: blood. CDR3 DNA sequence: TGTGCCAGCAGTTTCCGGCGGGAAGATTGGAGTTATGGCTACACCTTC. Its protein is CASSFRREDWSYGYTF.